This T cell receptor (beta chain) came from a study of PD-1 blockade in classical Hodgkin lymphoma. Study conclusions and caveats: Newly diagnosed patients reportedly trailed healthy donors in baseline TCR diversity.

As regards this clone: No antigen is known for it.

This table comes from immunoSEQ multiplex PCR, and its TCRdb copy is limited to in-frame clones, with some not included. The sample yields 20,000 to 25,000 clones, 70% to 80% seen once. Relapses following autologous stem cell transplantation were seen in all patients, with brentuximab vedotin exposure varying. Trimming pared 3 bases from V and 0 bases from J, leaving 22 bases between. From germline, CDR1 is SGDLS and CDR2 YYNGEE. The CDR3 is 18 residues long. This TCR was sampled from a human donor with classical Hodgkin lymphoma. The chain uses TRBV9 and TRBJ2-7, with D unresolved. Sequenced material: peripheral blood mononuclear cells (PBMCs), taken before the second cycle of nivolumab. The CDR3 region has the DNA TGTGCCAGCAGCGCCTCGGAAGGTTGGGCGGAAAGCTCCTACGAGCAGTACTTC. Residues: CASSASEGWAESSYEQYF.